The present TCR beta chain was sequenced within a study of T cell repertoires in cytomegalovirus infection. As for the study in general: It was the public TCR beta signatures that indicated both CMV infection and matching HLA type.

Trimming stripped 6 bases from V and 4 bases from J, with 12 bases between. CDR1 is MNHEY, CDR2 SVGEGT, per germline. CDR3 length: 13 residues. In regard to this clonotype: Its antigen is undetermined.

TCRdb used MiXCR to reprocess the reads, holding one entry per CDR3 protein. The sample lists fewer than 300,000 distinct CDR3 sequences; roughly 25% were seen once. Points from the study as a whole: Cumulated frequencies of public TCR beta families served to identify carriers of CMV plus the relevant HLA.

The sequence was collected from a human donor in good health (CMV status not recorded). Some clones in this sample may be carry-over from other donors' samples. Sequences were obtained from PBMCs. This chain links TRBV6-2 or TRBV6-3 with TRBJ1-1, with D tentatively TRBD1 (6 bases). For the CDR3, the DNA is TGTGCCAGCAGCAAGAGAGGGGGCACTGAAGCTTTCTTT. It is translated as CASSKRGGTEAFF.